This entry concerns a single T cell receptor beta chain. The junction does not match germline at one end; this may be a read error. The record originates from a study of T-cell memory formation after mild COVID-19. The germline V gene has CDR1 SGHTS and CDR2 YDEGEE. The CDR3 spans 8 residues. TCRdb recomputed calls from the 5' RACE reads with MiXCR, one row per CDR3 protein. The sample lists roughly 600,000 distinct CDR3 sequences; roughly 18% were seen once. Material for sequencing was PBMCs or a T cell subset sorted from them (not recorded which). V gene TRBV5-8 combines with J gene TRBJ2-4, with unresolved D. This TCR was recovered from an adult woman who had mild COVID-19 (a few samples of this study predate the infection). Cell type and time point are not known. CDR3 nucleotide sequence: TGCATGGGAAACATTCAGTACTTC. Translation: CMGNIQYF.